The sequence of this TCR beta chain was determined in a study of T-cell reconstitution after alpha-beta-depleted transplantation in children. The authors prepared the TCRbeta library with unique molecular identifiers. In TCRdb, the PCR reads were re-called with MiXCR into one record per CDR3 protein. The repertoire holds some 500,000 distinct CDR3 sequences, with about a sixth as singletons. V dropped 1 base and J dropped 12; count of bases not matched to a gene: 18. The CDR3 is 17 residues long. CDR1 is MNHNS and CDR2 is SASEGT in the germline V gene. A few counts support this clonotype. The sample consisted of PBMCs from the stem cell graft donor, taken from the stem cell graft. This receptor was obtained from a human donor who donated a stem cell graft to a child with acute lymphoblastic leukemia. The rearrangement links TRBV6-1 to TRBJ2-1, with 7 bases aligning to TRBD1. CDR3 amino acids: CASSEGSLVTGQKGQFF. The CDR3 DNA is TGTGCCAGCAGTGAAGGGTCGCTAGTGACAGGGCAGAAAGGGCAGTTCTTC.